One and the same sample provided the 9 T cell receptor beta chains below, sequenced in a study of blood T cell repertoires in COVID-19. Libraries were prepared by immunoSEQ multiplex PCR; TCRdb keeps only in-frame clonotypes and omits some of them. Altogether about 150,000 clones are present, approximately 80% being singletons, with the ten largest covering roughly 13%. The material sequenced was peripheral blood. These receptor sequences come from a woman of 80 years or more with acute or convalescent COVID-19.

The V call is TRBV6-1, the J call TRBJ1-2, with 8 bases identical to TRBD1. CDR1 and CDR2 from the germline V gene are MNHNS and SASEGT. The CDR3 runs 14 residues. V gave up 7 bases and J gave up 0 bases; unmatched junction bases: 4. CDR3 sequence reads: CASTRTGTNYGYTF. The CDR3 DNA sequence: TGTGCCAGCACCCGGACAGGGACTAACTATGGCTACACCTTC.

The chain carries TRBV5-4 and TRBJ2-1; 7 nucleotides match TRBD2. Germline-derived CDR1 and CDR2 are SGHNT and YYREEE (reference sequence). V dropped 0 bases and J dropped 10; count of bases not matched to a gene: 1. This CDR3 has 12 residues. As DNA, the CDR3 is TGTGCCAGCAGCTTGGGGCGGGAGGAGCAGTTCTTC. The encoded protein is CASSLGREEQFF.

This clone was picked up a small number of times. V is TRBV15 and J is TRBJ2-4, with TRBD2 identical over 11 bases. CDR1 LNHNV and CDR2 YYDKDF come from the germline V gene (reference sequence). With V trimmed by 4 bases and J by 1 base, 24 bases remained unmatched. The CDR3 totals 23 residues. The CDR3 DNA follows: TGTGCCACCAGCAAAGAGAGCGGCCCCGGAGGGCTAGCGGGAGGAGGCGCCAAAAACATTCAGTACTTC. This gives the protein CATSKESGPGGLAGGGAKNIQYF.

The J gene is TRBJ2-5, the V gene TRBV5-1, with D possibly being TRBD1 (6 bases). V shed 4 bases and J shed 1 base, with 14 bases lying between them. Looked up from germline, CDR1 is SGHRS and CDR2 is YFSETQ. This CDR3 is built from 15 residues. The DNA for the CDR3 is TGCGCCAGCAGCCGGGCTACAGGGTTCCAAGAGACCCAGTACTTC. Translating it yields CASSRATGFQETQYF.

The genes are TRBV28 and TRBJ1-6, with 8 bases identical to TRBD1. This CDR3 contains 11 residues. The trim removed 6 bases at V and 19 bases at J, leaving 8 bases unmatched. Germline CDR1 reads MDHEN; CDR2 reads SYDVKM. This CDR3 reads CASRQGANSHF. CDR3 sequence (DNA): TGTGCCAGCAGGCAGGGGGCCAACTCTCACTTT.

CDR3 residues: CASSDFGQVPSYGYTF. The CDR3, as DNA: TGTGCCAGTAGTGATTTCGGACAGGTTCCTAGCTATGGCTACACCTTC. The chain uses TRBV19 and TRBJ1-2; 7 bases line up with TRBD1. J was trimmed by 4 bases and V by 5 bases; bases with no gene match: 13. The CDR3 length is 16 residues. Germline assignment: CDR1 LNHDA and CDR2 SQIVND (reference sequence).

The chain combines TRBV2 with TRBJ1-5; no clear D. V lost 7 bases and J 0 bases, leaving 10 bases between the germline ends. Germline CDR1 reads SNHLY; CDR2 reads FYNNEI. This CDR3 is built from 14 residues. CDR3 sequence: CASTPRDSNQPQHF. In DNA form, the CDR3 reads TGTGCCAGCACCCCGAGGGATAGCAATCAGCCCCAGCATTTT.

The gene calls are TRBV5-1 and TRBJ1-4; 9 nucleotides align to TRBD1. The CDR3 contains 15 residues. V shed 0 bases and J 8 bases; nucleotides not matched to a gene: 5. Germline V CDR1 and CDR2: SGHRS, YFSETQ. The CDR3 region has the DNA TGCGCCAGCAGCTTGGCGGGACAGGGTGGCGAAAAACTGTTTTTT. Protein sequence: CASSLAGQGGEKLFF.

This sequence joins TRBV28 and TRBJ2-3; 7 nucleotides agree with TRBD1. Germline CDR1 is MDHEN and CDR2 is SYDVKM. CDR3 size: 15 residues. V gave up 3 bases and J gave up 4 bases; unmatched junction bases: 7. CDR3 bases: TGTGCCAGCAGTTTCCCGAGGGGGCACGCAGATACGCAGTATTTT. This sequence encodes CASSFPRGHADTQYF.